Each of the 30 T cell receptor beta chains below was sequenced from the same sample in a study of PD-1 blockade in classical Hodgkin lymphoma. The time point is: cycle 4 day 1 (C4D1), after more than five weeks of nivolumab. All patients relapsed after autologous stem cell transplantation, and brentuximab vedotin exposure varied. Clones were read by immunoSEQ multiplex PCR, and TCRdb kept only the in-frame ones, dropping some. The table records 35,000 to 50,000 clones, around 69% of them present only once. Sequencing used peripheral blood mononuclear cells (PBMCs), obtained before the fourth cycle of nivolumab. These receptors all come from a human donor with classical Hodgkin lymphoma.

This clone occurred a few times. The chain's CDR3 is CASSLSGANTEAFF. The CDR3 DNA sequence: TGTGCCAGCAGCTTATCCGGGGCCAACACTGAAGCTTTCTTT. The chain uses TRBV7-6 and TRBJ1-1; D is perhaps TRBD1 (5 bases). CDR1 is SGHVS and CDR2 is FNYEAQ in the germline V gene. V was cut by 2 bases and J by 2 bases, with 9 bases left in between. CDR3 length equals 14 residues.

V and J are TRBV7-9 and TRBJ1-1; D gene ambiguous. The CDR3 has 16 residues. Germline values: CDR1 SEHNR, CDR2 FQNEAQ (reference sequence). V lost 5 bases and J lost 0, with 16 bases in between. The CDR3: CASSPVPWGLNTEAFF. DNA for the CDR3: TGTGCCAGCAGCCCTGTCCCGTGGGGATTGAACACTGAAGCTTTCTTT.

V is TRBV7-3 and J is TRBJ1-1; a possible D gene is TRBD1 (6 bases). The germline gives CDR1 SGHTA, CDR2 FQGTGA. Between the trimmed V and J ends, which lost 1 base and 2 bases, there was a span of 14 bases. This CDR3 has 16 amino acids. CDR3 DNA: TGTGCCAGCAGCTTAAGTGGACAGCATATTAACACTGAAGCTTTCTTT. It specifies CASSLSGQHINTEAFF.

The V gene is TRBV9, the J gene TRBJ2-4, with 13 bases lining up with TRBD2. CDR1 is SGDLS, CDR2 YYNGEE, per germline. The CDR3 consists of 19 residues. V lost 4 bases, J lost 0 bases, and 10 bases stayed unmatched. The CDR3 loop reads CASSPTGLAGSLAKNIQYF. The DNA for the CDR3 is TGTGCCAGCAGCCCAACGGGACTAGCGGGGTCACTAGCCAAAAACATTCAGTACTTC.

The CDR3 loop reads CAWKPENTGELFF. Written as DNA, the CDR3 is TGTGCCTGGAAACCGGAGAACACCGGGGAGCTGTTTTTT. J is TRBJ2-2 and V is TRBV30; D remains unclear. CDR3 length equals 13 residues. V lost 4 bases, J lost 1 base, and 7 bases lay in between. CDR1 GTSNPN and CDR2 SVGIG come from the germline V gene (reference sequence).

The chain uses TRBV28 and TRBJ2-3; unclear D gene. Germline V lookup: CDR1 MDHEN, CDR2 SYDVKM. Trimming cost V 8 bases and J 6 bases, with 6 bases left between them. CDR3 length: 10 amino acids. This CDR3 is CASSLDTQYF. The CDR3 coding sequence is TGTGCCAGCTCCCTCGATACGCAGTATTTT. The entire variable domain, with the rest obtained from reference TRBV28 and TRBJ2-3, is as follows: DVKVTQSSRYLVKRTGEKVFLECVQDMDHENMFWYRQDPGLGLRLIYFSYDVKMKEKGDIPEGYSVSREKKERFSLILESASTNQTSMYLCASSLDTQYFGPGTRLTVL.

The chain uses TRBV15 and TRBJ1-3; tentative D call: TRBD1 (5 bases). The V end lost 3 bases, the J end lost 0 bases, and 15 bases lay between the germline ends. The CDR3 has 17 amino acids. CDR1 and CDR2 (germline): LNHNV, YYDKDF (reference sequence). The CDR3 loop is CATSSQRQKNSGNTIYF. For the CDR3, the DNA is TGTGCCACCAGCAGCCAAAGACAGAAAAACTCTGGAAACACCATATATTTT.

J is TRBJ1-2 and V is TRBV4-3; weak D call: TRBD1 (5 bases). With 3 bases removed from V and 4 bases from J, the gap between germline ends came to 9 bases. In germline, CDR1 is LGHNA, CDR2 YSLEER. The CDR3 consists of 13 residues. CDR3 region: CASSQTDGYGYTF. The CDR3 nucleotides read TGCGCCAGCAGCCAGACAGACGGCTATGGCTACACCTTC.

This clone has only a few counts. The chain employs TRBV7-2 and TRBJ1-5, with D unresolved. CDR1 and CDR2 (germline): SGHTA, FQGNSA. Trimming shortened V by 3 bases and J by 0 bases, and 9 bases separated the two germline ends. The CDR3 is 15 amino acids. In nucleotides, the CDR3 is TGTGCCAGCAGCTTTGAGGCCCATAGCAATCAGCCCCAGCATTTT. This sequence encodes CASSFEAHSNQPQHF.

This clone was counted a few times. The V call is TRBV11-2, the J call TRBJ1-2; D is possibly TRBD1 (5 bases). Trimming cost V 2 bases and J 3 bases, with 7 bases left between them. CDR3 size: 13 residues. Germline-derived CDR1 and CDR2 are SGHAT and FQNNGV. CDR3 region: CASSLLGDYGYTF. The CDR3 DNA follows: TGTGCCAGCAGCTTATTAGGGGACTATGGCTACACCTTC.

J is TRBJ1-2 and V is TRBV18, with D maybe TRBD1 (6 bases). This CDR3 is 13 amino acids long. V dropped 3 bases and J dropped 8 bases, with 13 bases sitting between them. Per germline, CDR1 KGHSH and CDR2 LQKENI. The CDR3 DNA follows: TGTGCCAGCTCACCGCAGGGGAAAAGAGGCTACACCTTC. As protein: CASSPQGKRGYTF.

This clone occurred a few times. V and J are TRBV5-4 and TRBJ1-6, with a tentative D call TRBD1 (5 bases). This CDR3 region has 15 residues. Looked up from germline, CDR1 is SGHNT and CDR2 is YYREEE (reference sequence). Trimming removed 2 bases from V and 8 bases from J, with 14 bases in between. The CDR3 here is CASSFGGPSDSPLHF. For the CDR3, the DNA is TGTGCCAGCAGCTTTGGGGGTCCCAGCGATTCACCCCTCCACTTT.

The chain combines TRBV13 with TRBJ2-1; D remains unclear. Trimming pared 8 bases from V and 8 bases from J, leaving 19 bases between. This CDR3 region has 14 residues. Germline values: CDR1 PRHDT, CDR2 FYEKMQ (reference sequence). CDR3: CASSPEQQYYEQFF. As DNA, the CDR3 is TGTGCCAGCTCTCCTGAACAACAGTATTATGAGCAGTTCTTC.

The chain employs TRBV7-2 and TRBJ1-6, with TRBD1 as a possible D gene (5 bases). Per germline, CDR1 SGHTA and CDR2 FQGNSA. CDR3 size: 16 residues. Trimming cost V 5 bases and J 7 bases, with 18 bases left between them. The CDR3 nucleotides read TGTGCCAGCAGCCCCTCTCCGGGACGGAGAAATTCACCCCTCCACTTT. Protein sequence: CASSPSPGRRNSPLHF.

The CDR3 DNA is TGTGCCAGCAGCTTATCGAGCGGGGGGCCTCGGTCCGGGGAGCTGTTTTTT. Amino acids: CASSLSSGGPRSGELFF. The gene calls are TRBV7-6 and TRBJ2-2, with 9 nucleotides matching TRBD2. CDR1 and CDR2 from the germline V gene are SGHVS and FNYEAQ. The CDR3 loop spans 17 amino acids. V was pared by 2 bases and J by 6 bases, with 10 bases of the junction left unmatched.

This CDR3 reads CASRPTGQAEAFF. CDR3 sequence (DNA): TGTGCCAGCAGGCCCACCGGACAGGCTGAAGCTTTCTTT. The chain has TRBV7-3 and TRBJ1-1; 7 bases align to TRBD1. CDR3 length: 13 amino acids. V shed 6 bases and J 6 bases; nucleotides not matched to a gene: 7. Germline CDR1 is SGHTA and CDR2 is FQGTGA.

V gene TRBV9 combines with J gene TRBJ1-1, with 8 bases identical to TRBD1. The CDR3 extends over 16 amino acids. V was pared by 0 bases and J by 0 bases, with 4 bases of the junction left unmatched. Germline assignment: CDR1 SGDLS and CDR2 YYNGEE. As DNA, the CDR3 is TGTGCCAGCAGCGTAGAACGACAGGGGTTGAACACTGAAGCTTTCTTT. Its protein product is CASSVERQGLNTEAFF.

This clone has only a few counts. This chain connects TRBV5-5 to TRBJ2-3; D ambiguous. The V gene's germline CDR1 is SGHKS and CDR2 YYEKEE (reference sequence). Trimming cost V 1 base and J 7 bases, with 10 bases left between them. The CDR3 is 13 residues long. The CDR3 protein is CASSLLPSYTQYF. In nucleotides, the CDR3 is TGTGCCAGCAGCTTGCTGCCCAGCTATACGCAGTATTTT. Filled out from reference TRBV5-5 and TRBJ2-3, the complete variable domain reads DAGVTQSPTHLIKTRGQQVTLRCSPISGHKSVSWYQQVLGQGPQFIFQYYEKEERGRGNFPDRFSARQFPNYSSELNVNALLLGDSALYLCASSLLPSYTQYFGPGTRLTVL.

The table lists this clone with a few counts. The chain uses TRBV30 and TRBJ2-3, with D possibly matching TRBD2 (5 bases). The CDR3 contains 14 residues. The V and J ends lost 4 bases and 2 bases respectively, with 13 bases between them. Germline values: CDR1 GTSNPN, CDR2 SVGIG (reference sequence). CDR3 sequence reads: CAWTEGRPTDTQYF. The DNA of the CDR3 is TGTGCCTGGACCGAGGGAAGACCCACAGATACGCAGTATTTT.

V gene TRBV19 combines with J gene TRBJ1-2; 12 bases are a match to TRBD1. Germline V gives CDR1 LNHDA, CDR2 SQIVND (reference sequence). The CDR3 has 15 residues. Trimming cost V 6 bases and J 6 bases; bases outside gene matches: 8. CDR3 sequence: CASSDGTGGRDGYTF. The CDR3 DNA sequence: TGTGCCAGTAGCGACGGGACAGGGGGCCGAGATGGCTACACCTTC. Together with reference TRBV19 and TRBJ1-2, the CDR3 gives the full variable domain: DGGITQSPKYLFRKEGQNVTLSCEQNLNHDAMYWYRQDPGQGLRLIYYSQIVNDFQKGDIAEGYSVSREKKESFPLTVTSAQKNPTAFYLCASSDGTGGRDGYTFGSGTRLTVV.

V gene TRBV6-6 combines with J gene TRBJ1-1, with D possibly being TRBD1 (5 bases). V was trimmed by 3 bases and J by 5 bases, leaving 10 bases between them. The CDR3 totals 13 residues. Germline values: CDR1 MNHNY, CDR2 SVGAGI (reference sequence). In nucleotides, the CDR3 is TGTGCCAGCAGTTATAACGGGGGGACTGAAGCTTTCTTT. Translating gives CASSYNGGTEAFF.

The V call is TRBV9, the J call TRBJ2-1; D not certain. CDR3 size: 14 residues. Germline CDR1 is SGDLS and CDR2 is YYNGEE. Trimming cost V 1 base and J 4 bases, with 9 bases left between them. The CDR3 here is CASSVFGTYNEQFF. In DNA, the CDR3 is TGTGCCAGCAGCGTATTCGGTACGTACAATGAGCAGTTCTTC.

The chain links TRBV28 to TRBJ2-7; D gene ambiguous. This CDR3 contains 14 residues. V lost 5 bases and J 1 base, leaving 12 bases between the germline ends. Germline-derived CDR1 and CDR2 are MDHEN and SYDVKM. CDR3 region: CASSPRAGSYEQYF. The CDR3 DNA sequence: TGTGCCAGCAGTCCTCGGGCCGGATCCTACGAGCAGTACTTC.

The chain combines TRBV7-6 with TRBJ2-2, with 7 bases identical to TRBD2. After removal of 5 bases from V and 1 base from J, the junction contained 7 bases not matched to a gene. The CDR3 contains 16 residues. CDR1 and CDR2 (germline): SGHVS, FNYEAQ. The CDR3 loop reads CASSHLTSRNTGELFF. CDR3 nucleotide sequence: TGTGCCAGCAGCCACCTGACTAGCCGGAACACCGGGGAGCTGTTTTTT. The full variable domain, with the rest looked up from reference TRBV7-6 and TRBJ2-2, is GAGVSQSPRYKVTKRGQDVALRCDPISGHVSLYWYRQALGQGPEFLTYFNYEAQQDKSGLPNDRFSAERPEGSISTLTIQRTEQRDSAMYRCASSHLTSRNTGELFFGEGSRLTVL.

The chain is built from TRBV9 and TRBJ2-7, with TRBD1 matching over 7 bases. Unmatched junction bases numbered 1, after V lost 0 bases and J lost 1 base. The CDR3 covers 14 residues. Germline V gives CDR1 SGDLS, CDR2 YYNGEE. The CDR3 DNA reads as TGTGCCAGCAGCGTAGAGGGGGCATCCTACGAGCAGTACTTC. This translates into CASSVEGASYEQYF.

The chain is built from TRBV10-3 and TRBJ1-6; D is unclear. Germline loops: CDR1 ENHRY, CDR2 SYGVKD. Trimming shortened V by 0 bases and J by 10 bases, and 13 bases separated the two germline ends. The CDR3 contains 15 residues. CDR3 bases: TGTGCCATCAGTGAGTCTTGGGCGGAGCTGTCACCCCTCCACTTT. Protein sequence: CAISESWAELSPLHF.

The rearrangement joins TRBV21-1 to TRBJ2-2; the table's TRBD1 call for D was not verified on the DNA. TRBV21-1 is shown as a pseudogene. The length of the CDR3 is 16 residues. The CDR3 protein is CASSTPGTNGYGELFF. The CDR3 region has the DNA TGTGCCAGCAGCACCCCCGGGACAAACGGCTACGGGGAGCTGTTTTTT.

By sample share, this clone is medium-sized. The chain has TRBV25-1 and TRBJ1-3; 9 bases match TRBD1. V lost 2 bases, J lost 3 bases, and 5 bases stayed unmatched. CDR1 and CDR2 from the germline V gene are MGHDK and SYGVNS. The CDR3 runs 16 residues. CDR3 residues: CASSETGQGYGNTIYF. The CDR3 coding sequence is TGTGCCAGCAGTGAAACGGGACAGGGTTATGGAAACACCATATATTTT.

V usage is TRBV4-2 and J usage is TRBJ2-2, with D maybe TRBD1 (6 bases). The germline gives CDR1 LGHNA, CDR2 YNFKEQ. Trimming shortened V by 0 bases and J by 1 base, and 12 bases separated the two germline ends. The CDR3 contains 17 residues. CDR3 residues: CASSQESQQGNTGELFF. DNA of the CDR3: TGTGCCAGCAGCCAAGAATCCCAACAGGGGAACACCGGGGAGCTGTTTTTT.

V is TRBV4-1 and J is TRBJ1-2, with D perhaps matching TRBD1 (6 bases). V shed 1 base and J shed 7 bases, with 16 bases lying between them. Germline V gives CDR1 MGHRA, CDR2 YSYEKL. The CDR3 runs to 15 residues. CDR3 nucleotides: TGCGCCAGCAGCCAAGGAGCCTCGGGGGCGGGTGGCTACACCTTC. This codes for CASSQGASGAGGYTF.